The rows below give T cell receptor beta chains drawn from one sample of a study of blood T cells in healthy people across ages. TCRdb independently ran MiXCR on the 5' RACE reads; one entry per CDR3 protein. The top ten hold approximately 0.7% of the sample, which has over a million distinct CDR3 sequences, roughly 24% seen once. These data were also filed under a second study, of T cells of mothers and their children.

Sequenced: blood. Receptors originate from a girl aged 2-10 years in good health. The CDR3 runs from the conserved cysteine through the conserved F or W. The D gene is left open where the match is weak. Part of the rows lack a size; the others show once, few, many or a class for expanded clones.

few	TRBV12-3/TRBV12-4	TRBJ2-6	NA	CASSSVPGANVLTF	TGTGCCAGCAGTTCCGTACCTGGGGCCAACGTCCTGACTTTC
once	TRBV29-1	TRBJ1-2	NA	CSVENQGLRYGYTF	TGCAGCGTTGAAAACCAGGGGTTGCGCTATGGCTACACCTTC
NA	TRBV29-1	TRBJ2-1	NA	CSAAGTPGNEQFF	TGCAGCGCCGCAGGGACACCAGGGAATGAGCAGTTCTTC
NA	TRBV29-1	TRBJ2-1	NA	CSVEGVTEEGRDEQFF	TGCAGCGTTGAAGGTGTAACTGAGGAGGGGCGCGATGAGCAGTTCTTC
NA	TRBV10-3	TRBJ2-5	NA	CAINEGTKETQYF	TGTGCCATCAATGAGGGAACGAAAGAGACCCAGTACTTC
NA	TRBV7-2	TRBJ2-6	NA	CASSLGRDQRSGANVLTF	TGTGCCAGCAGCTTAGGCAGGGATCAACGTTCTGGGGCCAACGTCCTGACTTTC
few	TRBV7-9	TRBJ2-1	TRBD2	CASSPSGAGTYNEQFF	TGTGCCAGCAGCCCTAGCGGGGCCGGCACCTACAATGAGCAGTTCTTC
NA	TRBV9	TRBJ1-2	NA	CASSGYRVGYTF	TGTGCCAGTAGCGGATACAGGGTTGGCTACACCTTC
few	TRBV7-2	TRBJ2-1	NA	CASSLLKAGLADNEQFF	TGTGCCAGCAGCTTATTAAAGGCAGGGTTAGCGGACAATGAGCAGTTCTTC
few	TRBV6-2/TRBV6-3	TRBJ1-2	TRBD1	CASILDRGYGYTF	TGTGCCAGCATCCTCGACAGGGGATATGGCTACACCTTC
few	TRBV6-5	TRBJ1-1	TRBD1	CASGLFGQVNTEAFF	TGTGCCAGCGGATTGTTTGGACAGGTGAACACTGAAGCTTTCTTT
NA	TRBV7-2	TRBJ2-1	NA	CASSLLSQINEQFF	TGTGCCAGCAGCTTGTTGAGTCAGATCAATGAGCAGTTCTTC
few	TRBV27	TRBJ2-5	NA	CASSLRRVGETQYF	TGTGCCAGCAGTTTAAGGCGGGTCGGAGAGACCCAGTACTTC
many	TRBV7-3	TRBJ2-3	NA	CASSLSAGWSDTQYF	TGTGCCAGCAGCTTAAGTGCAGGGTGGTCAGATACGCAGTATTTT
NA	TRBV20-1	TRBJ2-7	NA	CSASSLVSSYEQYF	TGCAGTGCTAGTTCCCTAGTGTCGTCCTACGAGCAGTACTTC
NA	TRBV12-3/TRBV12-4	TRBJ2-3	NA	CASSARAIRVDTQYF	TGTGCCAGCAGTGCCCGAGCAATACGGGTTGATACGCAGTATTTT
few	TRBV3-1	TRBJ1-6	NA	CASSQPGIKDSPLHF	TGTGCCAGCAGCCAACCAGGGATTAAGGATTCACCCCTCCACTTT
few	TRBV7-2	TRBJ1-1	TRBD1	CASSYQTGGYTEAFF	TGTGCCAGCAGCTATCAGACAGGGGGCTACACTGAAGCTTTCTTT
NA	TRBV29-1	TRBJ1-2	NA	CSVARGAPGYTF	TGCAGCGTTGCGCGGGGGGCGCCGGGCTACACCTTC
few	TRBV3-1	TRBJ2-7	TRBD2	CASSQDFGGSSYEQYF	TGTGCCAGCAGCCAAGATTTTGGCGGGAGCTCTTACGAGCAGTACTTC
NA	TRBV7-9	TRBJ1-1	NA	CASSARDGGLNTEAFF	TGTGCCAGCAGCGCAAGGGACGGTGGATTGAACACTGAAGCTTTCTTT
NA	TRBV20-1	TRBJ2-3	NA	CSARVLPGPTDTQYF	TGCAGTGCTAGAGTCTTACCGGGGCCCACAGATACGCAGTATTTT
NA	TRBV6-6	TRBJ2-5	TRBD2	CASSSPSGGPQETQYF	TGTGCCAGCAGTTCTCCTAGCGGGGGGCCCCAAGAGACCCAGTACTTC
few	TRBV4-3	TRBJ1-2	TRBD1	CASSQFGGQDYGYTF	TGCGCCAGCAGCCAGTTCGGAGGACAGGATTATGGCTACACCTTC
many	TRBV20-1	TRBJ2-5	TRBD2	CSARDGTSPRETQYF	TGCAGTGCTAGAGATGGGACTAGCCCGCGGGAGACCCAGTACTTC
NA	TRBV29-1	TRBJ2-7	NA	CSVERQGTYEQYF	TGCAGCGTTGAACGGCAGGGGACCTACGAGCAGTACTTC
NA	TRBV29-1	TRBJ2-1	TRBD1	CSVDRDRDPNEQFF	TGCAGCGTTGACAGGGACAGGGATCCCAATGAGCAGTTCTTC
few	TRBV27	TRBJ2-5	NA	CASSYRGQYLQETQYF	TGTGCCAGCAGTTACCGGGGGCAATACTTACAAGAGACCCAGTACTTC
few	TRBV5-6	TRBJ1-2	NA	CASSPLSDSAYGYTF	TGTGCCAGCAGCCCCTTAAGTGACAGCGCTTATGGCTACACCTTC
NA	TRBV19	TRBJ2-7	NA	CASSRSGTTTYEQYF	TGCGCCAGTAGTAGATCCGGGACGACAACCTACGAGCAGTACTTC
few	TRBV20-1	TRBJ2-1	TRBD2	CSARDTTSAISDEQFF	TGCAGTGCTAGAGATACGACTAGCGCAATTTCAGATGAGCAGTTCTTC
NA	TRBV14	TRBJ2-5	NA	CASSRSVLETQYF	TGTGCCAGCAGCAGGAGCGTACTAGAGACCCAGTACTTC
NA	TRBV12-3/TRBV12-4	TRBJ2-7	NA	CASSLYGGQSYEQYF	TGTGCCAGCAGTTTGTACGGAGGACAGTCCTACGAGCAGTACTTC
NA	TRBV12-3/TRBV12-4	TRBJ1-2	NA	CASSPDGASQF	TGTGCCAGCAGCCCGGACGGGGCTTCCCAATTC
few	TRBV20-1	TRBJ2-7	TRBD2	CSARWIRTSVYEQYF	TGCAGTGCTAGATGGATCCGGACTAGCGTCTACGAGCAGTACTTC
few	TRBV20-1	TRBJ2-1	NA	CSARAEPRRNNEQFF	TGCAGTGCTAGAGCCGAACCGAGACGCAACAATGAGCAGTTCTTC
NA	TRBV9	TRBJ1-1	NA	CASSVDLSSNTEAFF	TGTGCCAGCAGCGTAGATCTCAGCTCGAACACTGAAGCTTTCTTT
NA	TRBV28	TRBJ2-3	NA	CASSFEAGQVPDTQYF	TGTGCCAGCAGTTTTGAAGCGGGACAGGTTCCAGATACGCAGTATTTT
few	TRBV4-1	TRBJ1-2	NA	CASSQESVALNYTF	TGCGCCAGCAGCCAAGAATCAGTGGCCCTGAACTACACCTTC
few	TRBV12-3/TRBV12-4	TRBJ2-5	NA	CVSCLGDQETQYF	TGTGTCAGCTGCCTCGGGGATCAAGAGACCCAGTACTTC
NA	TRBV12-3/TRBV12-4	TRBJ2-7	NA	CASSFFGVSYEQYF	TGTGCCAGCAGTTTTTTCGGGGTGTCCTACGAGCAGTACTTC
NA	TRBV29-1	TRBJ2-1	NA	CSVAGTPF	TGCAGCGTGGCCGGGACCCCTTTC
NA	TRBV4-1	TRBJ2-5	NA	CASSQGILAASQETQYF	TGCGCCAGCAGCCAAGGGATTTTGGCGGCCTCTCAAGAGACCCAGTACTTC
NA	TRBV10-3	TRBJ2-7	NA	CAISQPQGYHEQYF	TGTGCCATCAGTCAGCCCCAGGGCTATCACGAGCAGTACTTC
NA	TRBV5-1	TRBJ1-2	NA	CASSATGTSNYGYTF	TGCGCCAGCAGCGCCACCGGGACTTCTAACTATGGCTACACCTTC
NA	TRBV29-1	TRBJ2-1	TRBD2	CGVYVVEREGPDEQFF	TGCGGCGTCTATGTTGTGGAGCGGGAGGGCCCGGATGAGCAGTTCTTC
NA	TRBV29-1	TRBJ1-1	NA	CSVRQETSEAFF	TGCAGCGTTCGGCAGGAGACGTCTGAAGCTTTCTTT
few	TRBV29-1	TRBJ1-2	NA	CSVDVVAGYTF	TGCAGCGTTGACGTCGTCGCCGGGTACACCTTC
few	TRBV29-1	TRBJ2-6	TRBD1	CSVGDRGSGANVLTF	TGCAGCGTGGGGGACAGGGGCTCTGGGGCCAACGTCCTGACTTTC
NA	TRBV12-3/TRBV12-4	TRBJ1-5	NA	CASTREYRASGGGNQPQHF	TGTGCCAGCACTCGCGAATACAGGGCTTCAGGAGGTGGCAATCAGCCCCAGCATTTT
many	TRBV27	TRBJ2-1	NA	CASSLGGPIRNEQFF	TGTGCCAGCAGTTTAGGGGGGCCGATAAGGAATGAGCAGTTCTTC
NA	TRBV27	TRBJ1-1	NA	CASTNLLDMEAFF	TGTGCCAGCACCAATTTGTTGGACATGGAAGCTTTCTTT
NA	TRBV29-1	TRBJ1-2	NA	CSVLSWNSQYGYTF	TGCAGCGTTCTTTCCTGGAACAGCCAATATGGCTACACCTTC
NA	TRBV4-3	TRBJ2-2	NA	CASGSNRADGTGELFF	TGCGCCAGCGGCTCAAATAGGGCCGACGGTACCGGGGAGCTGTTTTTT
few	TRBV5-1	TRBJ1-1	NA	CASSLATDLEAFF	TGCGCCAGCAGCTTGGCCACAGATCTTGAAGCTTTCTTT
NA	TRBV5-1	TRBJ2-2	TRBD2	CASSLDSAGVNTGELFF	TGCGCCAGCAGCTTGGATTCGGCGGGAGTTAACACCGGGGAGCTGTTTTTT
few	TRBV7-2	TRBJ1-5	NA	CASSRIQDEGPQHF	TGTGCCAGCAGCCGAATTCAGGACGAGGGGCCCCAGCATTTT
NA	TRBV6-5	TRBJ1-2	NA	CASSYAEGPGYTF	TGTGCCAGCAGTTACGCGGAGGGACCTGGCTACACCTTC
many	TRBV28	TRBJ2-5	NA	CASSFQGQETQYF	TGTGCCAGCAGTTTTCAGGGGCAAGAGACCCAGTACTTC
NA	TRBV6-5	TRBJ1-4	NA	CASSSVAGFATNEKLFF	TGTGCCAGCAGTTCTGTGGCTGGGTTTGCAACTAATGAAAAACTGTTTTTT